This TCR beta chain was captured by sequencing in a study of metastatic and nonmetastatic thyroid tumors. Study at large: Comparison of repertoires was carried out across blood and tumor or nodule tissue from malignant and benign thyroid patients. Study-wide results and limits: It was reported that TCR beta diversity was significantly higher in malignant thyroid tumors than benign nodules, in blood and tumor.

All patients were treatment-naive before thyroid surgery. In the authors' workflow: The study's classifier, a distant-metastasis tool for papillary thyroid cancer, was built using CDR3 differences across clinicopathological groups. TCRdb recomputed clones from the PCR reads via MiXCR. TCRdb, rather than the study authors, made the V and J calls. This table holds tens of thousands of clones, 15% found once. This clone came up many times. Its matching antigen is unknown. With 4 bases clipped from V and 3 bases from J, the junction kept 13 bases outside the gene matches. CDR3 size: 19 residues. The V gene's germline CDR1 is LGHNA and CDR2 YNFKEQ.

Sequenced sample: blood. This sequence was found in a female donor with papillary thyroid cancer or a benign thyroid nodule (not recorded which). Some clones in this sample may be carry-over from other donors' samples. The chain has TRBV4-2 and TRBJ2-1; 12 bases are a match to TRBD2. The CDR3 region is CASSLGLAGSSSHYNEQFF. Written as DNA, the CDR3 is TGTGCCAGCAGCCTCGGACTAGCGGGATCTAGTTCCCACTACAATGAGCAGTTCTTC.